This passage covers 27 T cell receptor beta chains from one sample sequenced in a study of tumor-infiltrating lymphocytes in localized non-small cell lung cancer. Some clones are missing from TCRdb's copy, which holds only in-frame ones; the method was immunoSEQ multiplex PCR. The sample records 14,000 or so clones, approximately 68% being singletons. Sequencing used lung tumor tissue. These receptors were obtained from a human donor with non-small cell lung cancer.

The chain links TRBV28 to TRBJ1-2; 9 positions match TRBD1. The CDR3 spans 17 residues. V gave up 6 bases and J gave up 7 bases; unmatched junction bases: 18. From germline, CDR1 is MDHEN and CDR2 SYDVKM. The CDR3 DNA reads TGTGCCAGCAGCCCACCCCCGGGACAGGGCCCCTCTGGTGGCTACACCTTC. It translates to CASSPPPGQGPSGGYTF.

The rearrangement uses TRBV6-1 and TRBJ2-7, with D unclear. The CDR3 has 14 residues. Germline assignment: CDR1 MNHNS and CDR2 SASEGT. Trimming stripped 4 bases from V and 0 bases from J, with 10 bases between. The CDR3 is CASSARTDSYEQYF. The CDR3, as DNA: TGTGCCAGCAGTGCCAGGACGGACTCCTACGAGCAGTACTTC.

The chain links TRBV7-9 to TRBJ1-2; tentatively, D is TRBD1 (6 bases). There are 13 residues in the CDR3. With 5 bases removed from V and 6 bases from J, the gap between germline ends came to 13 bases. CDR1 is SEHNR, CDR2 FQNEAQ, per germline (reference sequence). The CDR3 sequence: CASSPGQRHGYTF. CDR3 in DNA: TGTGCCAGCAGCCCTGGACAGCGCCATGGCTACACCTTC.

The V and J genes are TRBV28 and TRBJ2-4; unclear D gene. The V gene's germline CDR1 is MDHEN and CDR2 SYDVKM. V was cut by 1 base and J by 0 bases, with 4 bases left in between. The CDR3 loop spans 14 amino acids. Written as DNA, the CDR3 is TGTGCCAGCAGTTTATTGCTAGCCAAAAACATTCAGTACTTC. Amino acid sequence: CASSLLLAKNIQYF.

V usage is TRBV5-4 and J usage is TRBJ2-7; 8 bases fit TRBD1. This CDR3 contains 15 residues. J gave up 2 bases and V 2 bases, and 6 bases lay outside the gene matches. Per germline, CDR1 SGHNT and CDR2 YYREEE (reference sequence). The CDR3 spells CASSFGQGSTYEQYF. As DNA, the CDR3 is TGTGCCAGCAGCTTCGGACAGGGATCTACCTACGAGCAGTACTTC.

Only one count was recorded for this clone. The sample holds other DNA sequences that translate to the same CDR3. This rearrangement joins TRBV18 to TRBJ2-7; the match to TRBD1 covers 10 bases. The CDR3 is 15 amino acids. V lost 2 bases to trimming and J lost 4 bases; unmatched junction nucleotides: 5. The germline V gene encodes CDR1 KGHSH and CDR2 LQKENI. The CDR3 coding sequence is TGTGCCAGCTCACCAGGGACAGGGGAATGGTACGAGCAGTACTTC. This encodes CASSPGTGEWYEQYF.

This clone was counted a single time. The CDR3 sequence: CASSSAAGGYNSPLHF. The CDR3 bases are TGTGCCAGCAGCTCCGCCGCAGGGGGCTATAATTCACCCCTCCACTTT. J is TRBJ1-6 and V is TRBV11-2, with 7 positions matching TRBD1. V lost 4 bases and J lost 3; bases outside the gene matches: 6. Germline V CDR1 and CDR2: SGHAT, FQNNGV. This CDR3 has 16 residues.

J is TRBJ2-1 and V is TRBV4-2, with 7 bases aligning to TRBD2. Losses at the gene ends were 3 bases for V and 0 bases for J; bases not matched to a gene: 2. The germline gives CDR1 LGHNA, CDR2 YNFKEQ. The CDR3 is 15 amino acids. CDR3 DNA: TGTGCCAGCAGCCAGGGGGGGAGCTCCTACAATGAGCAGTTCTTC. It encodes CASSQGGSSYNEQFF.

The rearrangement uses TRBV28 and TRBJ2-3, with TRBD2 identical over 7 bases. J was trimmed by 6 bases and V by 8 bases; bases with no gene match: 8. The CDR3 is 13 residues long. Germline V CDR1 and CDR2: MDHEN, SYDVKM. CDR3 sequence reads: CASVSGLLDTQYF. The CDR3, as DNA: TGTGCCAGCGTTAGCGGGCTATTGGATACGCAGTATTTT.

This chain connects TRBV27 to TRBJ2-2; tentatively, D is TRBD1 (6 bases). Trimming left V 7 bases short and J 2 bases short, with 14 bases between. Germline loops: CDR1 MNHEY, CDR2 SMNVEV (reference sequence). The length of the CDR3 is 15 residues. CDR3 sequence (DNA): TGTGCCAGCAAGCCGGGACAACCAAACACCGGGGAGCTGTTTTTT. Protein sequence: CASKPGQPNTGELFF.

This chain links TRBV14 with TRBJ1-4; the D gene is possibly TRBD1 (6 bases). With 1 base removed from V and 7 bases from J, the gap between germline ends came to 13 bases. Germline V CDR1 and CDR2: SGHDN, FVKESK. The CDR3 runs to 15 residues. CDR3 sequence (DNA): TGTGCCAGCAGCCAAGCAGGGGCTGGTATTGAAAAACTGTTTTTT. Translation gives CASSQAGAGIEKLFF.

The chain uses TRBV7-2 and TRBJ1-5; D may be TRBD1 (6 bases). The CDR3 length is 17 residues. Germline-derived CDR1 and CDR2 are SGHTA and FQGNSA. Trimming took 5 bases from V and 7 from J, leaving 24 bases between them. In DNA form, the CDR3 reads TGTGCCAGCAGCCCATTAATCCCGGGGGGCCGCCGACAGCCCCAGCATTTT. Protein: CASSPLIPGGRRQPQHF.

The chain has TRBV6-4 and TRBJ1-2; tentatively, D is TRBD1 (5 bases). V lost 7 bases and J lost 5, with 14 bases in between. This CDR3 is 13 amino acids long. Germline CDR1 and CDR2: MRHNA and SNTAGT. The CDR3 DNA follows: TGTGCCAGCACCCGACAGAGCAAATATGGCTACACCTTC. Protein sequence: CASTRQSKYGYTF.

V is TRBV2 and J is TRBJ1-1; perhaps TRBD1 as D (5 bases). This CDR3 is 12 amino acids long. V was pared by 5 bases and J by 10 bases, with 14 bases between. Germline V gene sequence: CDR1 SNHLY, CDR2 FYNNEI. CDR3 DNA: TGTGCCAGCAGTTCGGACTTAAGGGGAGCTTTCTTT. This encodes CASSSDLRGAFF.

The rearrangement uses TRBV7-2 and TRBJ2-7; a weak D match, TRBD2 (6 bases). The V gene lost 3 bases and the J gene lost 1 base, with 7 bases spanning the gap. CDR3 length equals 13 residues. CDR1 and CDR2 from the germline V gene are SGHTA and FQGNSA. This CDR3 reads CASSLTSSYEQYF. As DNA, the CDR3 is TGTGCCAGCAGCTTGACTAGTTCCTACGAGCAGTACTTC.

This clone occurred once. This chain connects TRBV5-1 to TRBJ1-6, with D unresolved. V was shortened by 1 base and J by 6 bases, with 8 bases between the two germline ends. Germline lookup yields CDR1 SGHRS and CDR2 YFSETQ. The CDR3 extends over 14 amino acids. The CDR3 DNA sequence: TGCGCCAGCAGCTTGCAGGACGCTAATTCACCCCTCCACTTT. It codes for CASSLQDANSPLHF.

The chain employs TRBV7-9 and TRBJ1-4; possible D gene TRBD1, 5 bases. Trimming left V 1 base short and J 8 bases short, with 5 bases between. Germline CDR1 reads SEHNR; CDR2 reads FQNEAQ (reference sequence). The CDR3 spans 12 residues. CDR3 sequence reads: CASSLEGEKLFF. CDR3 sequence (DNA): TGTGCCAGCAGCTTAGAGGGGGAAAAACTGTTTTTT.

This chain links TRBV7-3 with TRBJ1-1; tentatively, D is TRBD1 (6 bases). In germline, CDR1 is SGHTA, CDR2 FQGTGA. This CDR3 spans 13 amino acids. V was shortened by 5 bases and J by 2 bases, with 9 bases between the two germline ends. The CDR3 loop reads CASSLGTNTEAFF. CDR3 bases: TGTGCCAGCAGCCTGGGGACAAACACTGAAGCTTTCTTT.

The V call is TRBV6-5, the J call TRBJ2-1; D unresolved. From germline, CDR1 is MNHEY and CDR2 SVGAGI. This CDR3 region has 11 residues. V shed 4 bases and J shed 9 bases, with 7 bases lying between them. CDR3 nucleotides: TGTGCCAGCAGTTGGGTAGGTGAGCAGTTCTTC. It is translated as CASSWVGEQFF.

This clone has a handful of counts. V gene TRBV7-9 combines with J gene TRBJ2-7, with no clear D. Germline CDR1 is SEHNR and CDR2 is FQNEAQ (reference sequence). V lost 2 bases and J 0 bases, leaving 8 bases between the germline ends. This CDR3 has 14 amino acids. CDR3 in amino acids: CASSLMASSYEQYF. DNA for the CDR3: TGTGCCAGCAGCTTAATGGCCAGCTCCTACGAGCAGTACTTC.

The rearrangement uses TRBV7-6 and TRBJ1-2; perhaps TRBD1 as D (5 bases). The germline V and J ends were trimmed by 5 bases and 8 bases, with 18 bases remaining between them. The CDR3 totals 14 residues. The germline V gene encodes CDR1 SGHVS and CDR2 FNYEAQ. The CDR3 sequence: CASSPGPGGGGYTF. In DNA, the CDR3 is TGTGCCAGCAGCCCGGGACCGGGCGGGGGGGGCTACACCTTC.

V and J are TRBV11-2 and TRBJ2-2; D is uncertain. Trimming removed 1 base from V and 6 bases from J, with 12 bases in between. The CDR3 is made up of 15 amino acids. Germline V gene lookup returns CDR1 SGHAT and CDR2 FQNNGV. The CDR3 loop is CASSLGSARAGELFF. In DNA, the CDR3 is TGTGCCAGCAGCTTAGGTTCTGCGCGCGCCGGGGAGCTGTTTTTT.

The chain recombines TRBV27 with TRBJ2-5, with 8 bases aligning to TRBD1. This CDR3 has 14 residues. The germline CDR1 and CDR2 sequences are MNHEY and SMNVEV (reference sequence). The V gene end was trimmed by 2 bases and the J gene end by 5 bases; junction bases not matched to a gene: 4. The chain's CDR3 is CASSLLPGGETQYF. As DNA, the CDR3 is TGTGCCAGCAGTTTACTCCCAGGGGGCGAGACCCAGTACTTC.

V usage is TRBV7-8 and J usage is TRBJ1-5; weak D call: TRBD1 (5 bases). Germline-derived CDR1 and CDR2 are SGHVS and FQNEAQ. V was clipped by 1 base and J by 4 bases, with 14 bases between them. The CDR3 extends over 16 amino acids. In DNA, the CDR3 is TGTGCCAGCAGCTTAGAAGGCAGGGTGAGGAATCAGCCCCAGCATTTT. It specifies CASSLEGRVRNQPQHF.

This chain uses TRBV15 with TRBJ1-1, with 8 bases fitting TRBD1. Looked up from germline, CDR1 is LNHNV and CDR2 is YYDKDF (reference sequence). The CDR3 covers 15 residues. With V trimmed by 3 bases and J by 0 bases, 3 bases remained unmatched. CDR3 in amino acids: CATSRMTGVNTEAFF. The CDR3 DNA follows: TGTGCCACCAGCAGGATGACAGGGGTGAACACTGAAGCTTTCTTT.

The genes are TRBV7-8 and TRBJ2-3; D possibly uses TRBD1 or TRBD2 (5 bases each). V lost 3 bases, J lost 2 bases, and 6 bases lay in between. In germline, CDR1 is SGHVS, CDR2 FQNEAQ. This CDR3 is 13 amino acids long. Here the CDR3 DNA reads TGTGCCAGCAGCTTGGGGACCACAGATACGCAGTATTTT. Encoded protein: CASSLGTTDTQYF.

This clone was detected only once. The chain carries TRBV5-6 and TRBJ2-1; D unresolved. The CDR3 runs 16 residues. V gave up 1 base and J gave up 3 bases, with 14 bases separating them. Germline V lookup: CDR1 SGHDT, CDR2 YYEEEE. The CDR3, as DNA: TGTGCCAGCAGCTTGTCCGGGCCCACCCGCTACAATGAGCAGTTCTTC. Translated, it gives CASSLSGPTRYNEQFF.